The 13 T cell receptor beta chains below come from one sample, sequenced in a study of shared clonotypes between healthy human individuals (dated by TCRdb to 2018 to 2020). The receptor library was made with the immunoSEQ multiplex PCR assay. Held by TCRdb, this immuneACCESS table contains in-frame sequences only and omits some clones. Under half of the omission traces to an unresolved V gene where checked; the cause of the rest is unknown. This sample comprises about 2.4 million clones, more than 85% of them detected only once. The ten largest account for about 0.39% of the sample. Source material: naive CD4+ T cells from PBMCs. Read against the paper, the sample's cell subset or site label means: CD45RA+ positively selected. The source of these receptors is a man in his late teens or twenties in good health. Some clones in this sample may be carry-over from other donors' samples.

V gene TRBV15 combines with J gene TRBJ2-1, with TRBD2 as a possible D gene (6 bases). The germline V and J ends were trimmed by 2 bases and 9 bases, with 8 bases remaining between them. In germline, CDR1 is LNHNV, CDR2 YYDKDF (reference sequence). This CDR3 comprises 12 residues. In DNA form, the CDR3 reads TGTGCCACCAGCAGAACTAGCTTTGAGCAGTTCTTC. Amino acid sequence: CATSRTSFEQFF.

The V call is TRBV6-6, the J call TRBJ2-7, with D possibly TRBD2 on 7 matching bases. V lost 0 bases, J lost 2 bases, and 14 bases lay in between. CDR1 and CDR2 from the germline V gene are MNHNY and SVGAGI (reference sequence). This CDR3 comprises 16 residues. The CDR3 sequence: CASSYSAGADPYEQYF. CDR3 DNA: TGTGCCAGCAGTTACTCGGCGGGGGCCGACCCCTACGAGCAGTACTTC.

In regard to this clone: Different DNA sequences within this sample yield the same CDR3. The chain recombines TRBV28 with TRBJ1-2; D gene ambiguous. V was clipped by 2 bases and J by 1 base, with 5 bases between them. The CDR3 consists of 13 residues. CDR1 and CDR2 from the germline V gene are MDHEN and SYDVKM. CDR3 nucleotide sequence: TGTGCCAGCAGTTTACGGGGTAACTATGGCTACACCTTC. Protein: CASSLRGNYGYTF.

V gene TRBV6-1 combines with J gene TRBJ2-2; D remains ambiguous. The V gene's germline CDR1 is MNHNS and CDR2 SASEGT. Trimming took off 0 bases at V and 0 bases at J, with 8 bases between the two ends. This CDR3 comprises 16 residues. The CDR3 bases are TGTGCCAGCAGTGAAGCCTTGGTTGCGAACACCGGGGAGCTGTTTTTT. Protein: CASSEALVANTGELFF.

Concerning this clone itself: Different DNA sequences within this sample yield the same CDR3. The V gene is TRBV28, the J gene TRBJ1-2; unclear D gene. V lost 8 bases, J lost 4 bases, and 8 bases lay in between. The CDR3 loop spans 11 amino acids. CDR1 is MDHEN, CDR2 SYDVKM, per germline. The CDR3 is CASGGGYGYTF. CDR3 coding DNA: TGTGCCAGCGGAGGAGGCTATGGCTACACCTTC.

The gene calls are TRBV5-1 and TRBJ1-2; 8 nucleotides match TRBD1. This CDR3 is built from 15 residues. CDR1 SGHRS and CDR2 YFSETQ come from the germline V gene. V was clipped by 4 bases and J by 4 bases; unmatched bases: 9. The CDR3 loop is CASSGSDREVYGYTF. CDR3 coding DNA: TGCGCCAGCAGCGGGTCGGACAGGGAGGTCTATGGCTACACCTTC.

The chain carries TRBV4-3 and TRBJ1-3, with D uncertain. The CDR3 sequence is 17 residues long. The germline gives CDR1 LGHNA, CDR2 YSLEER. The V end was cut by 0 bases, the J end by 0 bases, with 12 bases between. CDR3 residues: CASSQEARKSSGNTIYF. For the CDR3, the DNA is TGCGCCAGCAGCCAAGAGGCCAGAAAGAGCTCTGGAAACACCATATATTTT.

This clone was recorded only once. The gene calls are TRBV28 and TRBJ1-3; D is unresolved. The length of the CDR3 is 15 residues. Germline loops: CDR1 MDHEN, CDR2 SYDVKM. The V gene lost 3 bases and the J gene lost 4 bases, with 13 bases spanning the gap. The CDR3: CASSFGGSLGNTIYF. The CDR3 coding sequence is TGTGCCAGCAGTTTCGGAGGGTCCCTCGGAAACACCATATATTTT.

V usage is TRBV6-5 and J usage is TRBJ2-1, with no clear D. Trimming removed 8 bases from V and 2 bases from J, with 10 bases in between. Per the germline V gene, CDR1 is MNHEY and CDR2 is SVGAGI. The CDR3 extends over 13 amino acids. The CDR3 DNA follows: TGTGCCAGCTCCCTCGGCACCTACAATGAGCAGTTCTTC. Translated, it gives CASSLGTYNEQFF.

The chain recombines TRBV11-1 with TRBJ2-7, with 7 bases lining up with TRBD1. CDR1 is SGHAT and CDR2 is FQDESV in the germline V gene (reference sequence). The length of the CDR3 is 13 residues. V lost 6 bases to trimming and J lost 4 bases; unmatched junction nucleotides: 6. The CDR3 loop is CASSYRGGYEQYF. CDR3 in DNA: TGTGCCAGCAGTTACAGGGGTGGTTACGAGCAGTACTTC.

The chain carries TRBV29-1 and TRBJ2-1; tentatively, D is TRBD1 or TRBD2 (7 bases each). Germline CDR1 is SQVTM and CDR2 is ANQGSEA. Trimming pared 5 bases from V and 6 bases from J, leaving 14 bases between. CDR3 length equals 13 residues. The CDR3 here is CSVYSGGVNEQFF. The CDR3 DNA reads as TGCAGCGTTTACTCAGGGGGGGTCAATGAGCAGTTCTTC.

V usage is TRBV18 and J usage is TRBJ2-3; a weak D match, TRBD1 (6 bases). Trimming took 2 bases from V and 0 from J, leaving 9 bases between them. The germline CDR1 and CDR2 sequences are KGHSH and LQKENI. The CDR3 has 15 residues. CDR3 DNA: TGTGCCAGCTCACCAACGACAGGAAGCACAGATACGCAGTATTTT. Protein: CASSPTTGSTDTQYF. Full variable domain (missing parts from reference TRBV18 and TRBJ2-3): NAGVMQNPRHLVRRRGQEARLRCSPMKGHSHVYWYRQLPEEGLKFMVYLQKENIIDESGMPKERFSAEFPKEGPSILRIQQVVRGDSAAYFCASSPTTGSTDTQYFGPGTRLTVL.

V is TRBV7-9 and J is TRBJ2-6, with unresolved D. With 2 bases removed from V and 0 bases from J, the gap between germline ends came to 5 bases. CDR1 and CDR2 (germline): SEHNR, FQNEAQ (reference sequence). The CDR3 contains 15 residues. This chain's CDR3 is CASSLQISGANVLTF. In DNA form, the CDR3 reads TGTGCCAGCAGCTTACAGATCTCTGGGGCCAACGTCCTGACTTTC.